This record covers a single T cell receptor beta chain. Its antigen is as yet unknown. These data originate in a study of CXCR3-negative and CXCR3-positive naive CD8 T cells. General study results and limits: Each naive subset displayed comparably high diversity, whereas memory CD8+ cells displayed much lower diversity.

5' RACE with UMI labels generated the TRB cDNA libraries. From its re-call of the 5' RACE reads, TCRdb lists each CDR3 protein once, without DNA. The listing records roughly 30,000 distinct CDR3 sequences. Germline assignment: CDR1 LNHDA and CDR2 SQIVND (reference sequence). The CDR3 is made up of 14 amino acids. Triplicate sorts, around 300,000 cells apiece, were made for each CD8+ T cell subset. This TCR derives from a human donor in good health. Some clones in this sample may be carry-over from other donors' samples. The chain has TRBV19 and TRBJ2-3. Input material: memory CD8+ T cells from blood. The CDR3 spells CASRDPKSTDTQYF.